Presented here are 3 T cell receptor beta chains from one specimen sequenced in a study of Ad26.COV2.S vaccination and SARS-CoV-2 variants. Libraries were prepared by immunoSEQ multiplex PCR; TCRdb keeps only in-frame clonotypes and omits some of them. Among some 480,000 clones listed, 87% were seen once. The treatment denotes: some 20 received Ad26.COV2.S at low or high dose, single or two shots; 5 received placebo; per-sample allocation not given. The investigators took samples on day 63 after the first vaccine or placebo injection. The sequenced sample was peripheral blood, obtained in a trial of Ad26.COV2.S vaccine versus placebo. These receptors were taken from a person aged 18-65 years who received the Ad26.COV2.S COVID-19 vaccine or a placebo.

V gene TRBV7-6 combines with J gene TRBJ2-3; a possible D gene is TRBD2 (6 bases). The CDR3 totals 15 residues. Germline V gives CDR1 SGHVS, CDR2 FNYEAQ. Trimming stripped 5 bases from V and 4 bases from J, with 16 bases between. CDR3 nucleotides: TGTGCCAGCAGCGCCCTAGCGCCGGGCGCAGATACGCAGTATTTT. Its translation is CASSALAPGADTQYF.

This clone was seen once. The chain employs TRBV12-3 or TRBV12-4 and TRBJ2-7, with D possibly being TRBD2 (7 bases). Trimming pared 3 bases from V and 6 bases from J, leaving 12 bases between. This CDR3 spans 13 amino acids. Here the CDR3 reads CASSLRGGSEQYF. CDR3 nucleotide sequence: TGTGCCAGCAGTTTGAGGGGGGGCTCCGAGCAGTACTTC.

The chain combines TRBV5-5 with TRBJ1-5; D might be TRBD1 (5 bases). The germline V gene encodes CDR1 SGHKS and CDR2 YYEKEE (reference sequence). V lost 4 bases to trimming and J lost 4 bases, with 12 bases between them. This CDR3 has 14 residues. Here the CDR3 DNA reads TGTGCCAGCAGCCGGGGGTCAGGGAATCAGCCCCAGCATTTT. Translating gives CASSRGSGNQPQHF.